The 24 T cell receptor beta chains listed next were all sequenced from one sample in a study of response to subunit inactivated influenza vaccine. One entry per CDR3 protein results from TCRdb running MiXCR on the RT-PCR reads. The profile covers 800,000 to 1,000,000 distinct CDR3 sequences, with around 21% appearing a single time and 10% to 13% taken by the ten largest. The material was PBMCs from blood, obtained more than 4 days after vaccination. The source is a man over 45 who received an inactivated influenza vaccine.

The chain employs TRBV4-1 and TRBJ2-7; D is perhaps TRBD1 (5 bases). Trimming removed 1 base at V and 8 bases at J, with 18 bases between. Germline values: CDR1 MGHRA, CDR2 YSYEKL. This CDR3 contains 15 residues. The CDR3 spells CASSQAGWPRSQQYF. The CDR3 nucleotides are TGCGCCAGCAGCCAAGCAGGGTGGCCTCGTTCTCAGCAGTACTTC.

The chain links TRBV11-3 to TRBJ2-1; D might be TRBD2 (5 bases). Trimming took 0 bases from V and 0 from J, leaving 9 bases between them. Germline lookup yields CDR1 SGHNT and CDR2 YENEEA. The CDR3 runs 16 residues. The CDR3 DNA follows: TGTGCCAGCAGCTTAGATTGGGAGAGCTCCTACAATGAGCAGTTCTTC. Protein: CASSLDWESSYNEQFF.

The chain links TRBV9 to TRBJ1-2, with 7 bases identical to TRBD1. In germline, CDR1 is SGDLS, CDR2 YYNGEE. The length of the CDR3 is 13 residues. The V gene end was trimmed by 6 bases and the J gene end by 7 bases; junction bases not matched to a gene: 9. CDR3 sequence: CASTTTGFSGYTF. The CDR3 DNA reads TGTGCCAGCACCACGACAGGGTTTAGTGGCTACACCTTC.

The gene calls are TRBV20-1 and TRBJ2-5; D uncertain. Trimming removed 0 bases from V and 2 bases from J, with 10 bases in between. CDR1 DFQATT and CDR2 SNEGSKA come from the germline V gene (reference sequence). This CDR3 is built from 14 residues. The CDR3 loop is CSARDLAPQETQYF. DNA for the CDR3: TGCAGTGCTAGAGATCTGGCGCCACAAGAGACCCAGTACTTC.

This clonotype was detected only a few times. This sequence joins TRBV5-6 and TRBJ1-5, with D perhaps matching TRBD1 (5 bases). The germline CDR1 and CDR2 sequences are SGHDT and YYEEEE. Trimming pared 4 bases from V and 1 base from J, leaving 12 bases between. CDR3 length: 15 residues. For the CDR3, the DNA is TGTGCCAGCAGCCGACGGGGCGGGAGCAATCAGCCCCAGCATTTT. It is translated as CASSRRGGSNQPQHF.

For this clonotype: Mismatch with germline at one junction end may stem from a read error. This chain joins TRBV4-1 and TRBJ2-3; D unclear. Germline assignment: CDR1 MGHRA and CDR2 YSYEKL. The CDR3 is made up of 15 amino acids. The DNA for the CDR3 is TGCACCAGCAGCCAAGAAGGGCGGAACACAGATACGCAGTATTTT. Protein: CTSSQEGRNTDTQYF.

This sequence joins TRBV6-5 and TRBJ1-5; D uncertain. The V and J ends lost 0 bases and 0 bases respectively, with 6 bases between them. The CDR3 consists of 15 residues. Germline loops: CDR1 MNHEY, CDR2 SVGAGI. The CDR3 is CASSYSSGSNQPQHF. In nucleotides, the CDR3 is TGTGCCAGCAGTTACTCGTCCGGTAGCAATCAGCCCCAGCATTTT.

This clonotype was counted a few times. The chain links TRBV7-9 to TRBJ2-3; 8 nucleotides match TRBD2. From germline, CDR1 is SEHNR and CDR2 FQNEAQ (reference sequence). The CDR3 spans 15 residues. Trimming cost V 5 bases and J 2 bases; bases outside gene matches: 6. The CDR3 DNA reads TGTGCCAGCAGCCGTAGCGGGAAAATCACAGATACGCAGTATTTT. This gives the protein CASSRSGKITDTQYF.

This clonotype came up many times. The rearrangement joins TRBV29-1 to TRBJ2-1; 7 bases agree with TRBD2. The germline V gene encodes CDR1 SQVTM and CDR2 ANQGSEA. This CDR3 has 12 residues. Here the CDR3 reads CKAGDSYNEQFF. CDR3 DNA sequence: TGCAAGGCGGGGGACTCCTACAATGAGCAGTTCTTC.

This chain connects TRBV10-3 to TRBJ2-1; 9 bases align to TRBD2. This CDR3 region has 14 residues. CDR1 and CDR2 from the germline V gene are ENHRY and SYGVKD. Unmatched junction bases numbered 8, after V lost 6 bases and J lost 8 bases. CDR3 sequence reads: CAISQGLAFYEQFF. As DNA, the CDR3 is TGTGCCATCAGCCAGGGACTAGCATTCTATGAGCAGTTCTTC.

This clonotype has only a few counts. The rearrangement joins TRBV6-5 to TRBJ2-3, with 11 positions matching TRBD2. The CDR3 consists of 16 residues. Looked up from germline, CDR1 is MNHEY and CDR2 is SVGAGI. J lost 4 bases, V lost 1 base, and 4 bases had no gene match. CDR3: CASSYYSGGAADTQYF. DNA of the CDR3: TGTGCCAGCAGTTACTATAGCGGGGGGGCCGCAGATACGCAGTATTTT.

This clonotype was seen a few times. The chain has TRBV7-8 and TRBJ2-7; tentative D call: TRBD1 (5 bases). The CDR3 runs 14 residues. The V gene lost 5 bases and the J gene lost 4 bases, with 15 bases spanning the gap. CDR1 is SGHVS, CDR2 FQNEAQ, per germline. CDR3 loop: CASSPRRQLYEQYF. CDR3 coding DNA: TGTGCCAGCAGCCCAAGAAGACAGTTATACGAGCAGTACTTC.

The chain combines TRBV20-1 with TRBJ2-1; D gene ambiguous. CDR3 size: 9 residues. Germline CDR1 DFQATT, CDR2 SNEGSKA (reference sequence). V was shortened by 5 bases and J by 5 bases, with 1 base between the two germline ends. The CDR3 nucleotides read TGCAGTGCTGACAATGAGCAGTTCTTC. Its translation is CSADNEQFF.

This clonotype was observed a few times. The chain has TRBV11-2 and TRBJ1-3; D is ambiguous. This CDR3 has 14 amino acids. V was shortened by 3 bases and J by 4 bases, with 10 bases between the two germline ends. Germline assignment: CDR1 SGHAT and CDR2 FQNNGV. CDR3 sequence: CASSLRVAGNTIYF. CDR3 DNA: TGTGCCAGCAGCTTGCGGGTTGCAGGAAACACCATATATTTT. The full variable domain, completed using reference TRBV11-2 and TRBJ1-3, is EAGVAQSPRYKIIEKRQSVAFWCNPISGHATLYWYQQILGQGPKLLIQFQNNGVVDDSQLPKDRFSAERLKGVDSTLKIQPAKLEDSAVYLCASSLRVAGNTIYFGEGSWLTVV.

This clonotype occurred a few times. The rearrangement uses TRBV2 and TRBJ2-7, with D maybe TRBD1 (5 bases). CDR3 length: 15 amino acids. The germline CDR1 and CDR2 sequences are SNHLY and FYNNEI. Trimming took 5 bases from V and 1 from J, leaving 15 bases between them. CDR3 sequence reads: CASSFLPAGSYEQYF. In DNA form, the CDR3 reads TGTGCCAGCAGTTTTCTCCCGGCAGGGTCCTACGAGCAGTACTTC.

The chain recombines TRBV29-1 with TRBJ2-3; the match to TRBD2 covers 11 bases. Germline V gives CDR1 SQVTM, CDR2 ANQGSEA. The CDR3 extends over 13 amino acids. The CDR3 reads CSILAGAIDTQYF. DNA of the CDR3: TGCAGTATACTAGCGGGAGCGATAGATACGCAGTATTTT.

The CDR3 protein is CASSPPGAHSYEQYF. CDR3 coding DNA: TGTGCCAGCAGCCCGCCCGGTGCCCACTCCTACGAGCAGTACTTC. The V and J genes are TRBV7-2 and TRBJ2-7, with no clear D. V was trimmed by 5 bases and J by 0 bases, leaving 14 bases between them. The CDR3 has 15 residues. CDR1 is SGHTA, CDR2 FQGNSA, per germline.

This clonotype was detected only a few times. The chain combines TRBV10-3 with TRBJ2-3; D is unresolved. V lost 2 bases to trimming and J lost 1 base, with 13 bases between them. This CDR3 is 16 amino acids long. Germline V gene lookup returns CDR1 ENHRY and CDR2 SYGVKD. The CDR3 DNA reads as TGTGCCATCAGTGAGCAGCGTTTGTCGGGCACAGATACGCAGTATTTT. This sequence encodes CAISEQRLSGTDTQYF.

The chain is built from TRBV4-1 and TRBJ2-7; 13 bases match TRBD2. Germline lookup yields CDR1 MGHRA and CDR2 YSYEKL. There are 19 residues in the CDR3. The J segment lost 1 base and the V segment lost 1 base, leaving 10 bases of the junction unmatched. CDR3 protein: CASSQVLTSGGLPSYEQYF. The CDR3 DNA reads TGCGCCAGCAGCCAAGTCTTGACTAGCGGGGGGCTACCTTCCTACGAGCAGTACTTC.

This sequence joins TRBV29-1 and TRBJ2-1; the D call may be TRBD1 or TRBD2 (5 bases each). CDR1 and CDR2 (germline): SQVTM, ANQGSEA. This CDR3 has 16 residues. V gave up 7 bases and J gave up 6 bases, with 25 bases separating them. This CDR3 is CSAWARNGASANEQFF. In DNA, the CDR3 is TGCAGCGCCTGGGCCAGGAACGGGGCTAGTGCCAATGAGCAGTTCTTC.

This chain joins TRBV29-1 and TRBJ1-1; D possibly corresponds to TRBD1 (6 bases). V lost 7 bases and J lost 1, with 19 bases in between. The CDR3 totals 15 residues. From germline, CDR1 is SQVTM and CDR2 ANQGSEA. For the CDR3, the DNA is TGCAGCGCCGGGGGGGCAGGGGCCCCGAACACTGAAGCTTTCTTT. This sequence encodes CSAGGAGAPNTEAFF.

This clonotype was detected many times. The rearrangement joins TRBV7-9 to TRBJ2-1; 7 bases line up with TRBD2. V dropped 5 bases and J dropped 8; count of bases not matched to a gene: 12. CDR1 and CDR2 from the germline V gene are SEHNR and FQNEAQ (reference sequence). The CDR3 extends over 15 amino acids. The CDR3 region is CASSKSGAERHEQFF. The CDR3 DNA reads TGTGCCAGCAGCAAAAGCGGGGCCGAAAGGCATGAGCAGTTCTTC. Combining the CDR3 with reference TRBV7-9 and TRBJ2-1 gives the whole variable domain DTGVSQNPRHKITKRGQNVTFRCDPISEHNRLYWYRQTLGQGPEFLTYFQNEAQLEKSRLLSDRFSAERPKGSFSTLEIQRTEQGDSAMYLCASSKSGAERHEQFFGPGTRLTVL.

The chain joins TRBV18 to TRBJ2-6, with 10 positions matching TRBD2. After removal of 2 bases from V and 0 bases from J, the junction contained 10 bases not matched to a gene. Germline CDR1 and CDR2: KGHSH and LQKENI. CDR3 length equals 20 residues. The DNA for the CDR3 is TGTGCCAGCTCACCATCGATAGCGGGGGGAATCCGCTCTGGGGCCAACGTCCTGACTTTC. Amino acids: CASSPSIAGGIRSGANVLTF.

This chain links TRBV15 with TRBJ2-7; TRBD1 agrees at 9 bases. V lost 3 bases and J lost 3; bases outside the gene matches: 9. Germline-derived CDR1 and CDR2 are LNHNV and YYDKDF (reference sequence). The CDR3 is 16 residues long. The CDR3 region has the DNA TGTGCCACCAGCAGCCAAATGCTGGGACAGGGCTACGAGCAGTACTTC. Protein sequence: CATSSQMLGQGYEQYF.